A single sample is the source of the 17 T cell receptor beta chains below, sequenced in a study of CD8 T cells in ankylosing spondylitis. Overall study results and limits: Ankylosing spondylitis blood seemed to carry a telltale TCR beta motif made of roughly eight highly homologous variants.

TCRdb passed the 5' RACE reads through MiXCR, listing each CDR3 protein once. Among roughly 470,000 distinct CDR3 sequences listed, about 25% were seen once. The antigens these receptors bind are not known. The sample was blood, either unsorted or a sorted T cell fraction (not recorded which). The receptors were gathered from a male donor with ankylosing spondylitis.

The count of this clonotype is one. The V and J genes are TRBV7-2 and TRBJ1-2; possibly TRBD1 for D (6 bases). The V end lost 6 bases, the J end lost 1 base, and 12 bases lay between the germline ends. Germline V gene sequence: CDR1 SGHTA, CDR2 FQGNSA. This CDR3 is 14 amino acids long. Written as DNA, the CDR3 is TGTGCCAGCAGGGCAGGGGCCAATAACTATGGCTACACCTTC. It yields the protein CASRAGANNYGYTF. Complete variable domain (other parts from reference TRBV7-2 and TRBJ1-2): GAGVSQSPSNKVTEKGKDVELRCDPISGHTALYWYRQSLGQGLEFLIYFQGNSAPDKSGLPSDRFSAERTGGSVSTLTIQRTQQEDSAVYLCASRAGANNYGYTFGSGTRLTVV.

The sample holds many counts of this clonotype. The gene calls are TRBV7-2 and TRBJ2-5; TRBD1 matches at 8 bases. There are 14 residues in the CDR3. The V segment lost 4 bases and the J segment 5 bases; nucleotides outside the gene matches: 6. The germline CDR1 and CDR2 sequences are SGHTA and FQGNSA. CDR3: CASSSGQGAETQYF. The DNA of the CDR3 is TGTGCCAGCAGCTCAGGCCAGGGGGCTGAGACCCAGTACTTC.

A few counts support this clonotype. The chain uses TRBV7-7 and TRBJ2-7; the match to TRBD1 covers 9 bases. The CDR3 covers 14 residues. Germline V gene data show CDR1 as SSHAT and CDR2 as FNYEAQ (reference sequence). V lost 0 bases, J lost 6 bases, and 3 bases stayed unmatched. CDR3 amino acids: CASSLALTGGEQYF. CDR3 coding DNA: TGTGCCAGCAGCTTAGCGCTGACAGGGGGCGAGCAGTACTTC.

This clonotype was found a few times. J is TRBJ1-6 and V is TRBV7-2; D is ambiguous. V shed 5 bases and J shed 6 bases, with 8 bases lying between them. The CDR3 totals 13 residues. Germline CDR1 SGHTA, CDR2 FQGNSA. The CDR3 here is CASSTDGNSPLHF. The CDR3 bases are TGTGCCAGCAGCACGGACGGTAATTCACCCCTCCACTTT.

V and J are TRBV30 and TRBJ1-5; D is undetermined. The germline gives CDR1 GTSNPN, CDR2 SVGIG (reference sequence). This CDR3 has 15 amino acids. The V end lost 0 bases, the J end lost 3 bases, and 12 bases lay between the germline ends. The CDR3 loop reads CAWSVRETVNQPQHF. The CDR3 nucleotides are TGTGCCTGGAGTGTAAGGGAGACCGTCAATCAGCCCCAGCATTTT.

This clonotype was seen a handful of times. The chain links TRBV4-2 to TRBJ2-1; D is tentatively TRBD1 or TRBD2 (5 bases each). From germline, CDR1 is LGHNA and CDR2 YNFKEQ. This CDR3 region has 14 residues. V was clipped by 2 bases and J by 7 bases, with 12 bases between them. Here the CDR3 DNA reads TGTGCCAGCAGCCAACGGTGGGGGAAGAATGAGCAGTTCTTC. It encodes CASSQRWGKNEQFF.

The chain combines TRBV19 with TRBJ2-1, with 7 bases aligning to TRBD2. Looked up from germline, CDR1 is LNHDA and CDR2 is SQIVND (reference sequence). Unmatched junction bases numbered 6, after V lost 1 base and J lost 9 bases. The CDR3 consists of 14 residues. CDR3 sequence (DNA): TGTGCCAGTAGTATAGTAGCAGCGGGGACTGAGCAGTTCTTC. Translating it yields CASSIVAAGTEQFF.

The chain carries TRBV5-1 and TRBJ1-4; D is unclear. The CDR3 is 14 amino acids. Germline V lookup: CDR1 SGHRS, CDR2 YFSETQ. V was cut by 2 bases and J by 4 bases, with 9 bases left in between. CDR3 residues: CASSFSSSNEKLFF. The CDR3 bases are TGCGCCAGCAGCTTCAGTTCAAGTAATGAAAAACTGTTTTTT.

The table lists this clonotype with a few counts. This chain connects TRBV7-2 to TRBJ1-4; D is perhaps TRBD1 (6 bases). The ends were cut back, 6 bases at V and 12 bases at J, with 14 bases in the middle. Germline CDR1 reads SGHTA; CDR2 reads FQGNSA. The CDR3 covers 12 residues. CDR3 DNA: TGTGCCAGCAGTGTTCAAAGGGGGGAACTGTTTTTT. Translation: CASSVQRGELFF. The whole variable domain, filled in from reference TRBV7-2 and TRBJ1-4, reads GAGVSQSPSNKVTEKGKDVELRCDPISGHTALYWYRQSLGQGLEFLIYFQGNSAPDKSGLPSDRFSAERTGGSVSTLTIQRTQQEDSAVYLCASSVQRGELFFGSGTQLSVL.

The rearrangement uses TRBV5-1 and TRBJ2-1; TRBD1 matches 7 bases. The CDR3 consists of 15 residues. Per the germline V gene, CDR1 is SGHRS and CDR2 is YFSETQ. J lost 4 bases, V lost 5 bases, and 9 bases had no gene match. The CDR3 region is CASRWGQNNYNEQFF. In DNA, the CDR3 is TGCGCCAGCAGATGGGGACAGAATAATTACAATGAGCAGTTCTTC.

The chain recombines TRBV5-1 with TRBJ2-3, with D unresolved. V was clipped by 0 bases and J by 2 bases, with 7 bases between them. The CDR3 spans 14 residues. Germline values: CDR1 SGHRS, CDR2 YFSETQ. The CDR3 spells CASSLDIFTDTQYF. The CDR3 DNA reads TGCGCCAGCAGCTTGGACATTTTCACAGATACGCAGTATTTT.

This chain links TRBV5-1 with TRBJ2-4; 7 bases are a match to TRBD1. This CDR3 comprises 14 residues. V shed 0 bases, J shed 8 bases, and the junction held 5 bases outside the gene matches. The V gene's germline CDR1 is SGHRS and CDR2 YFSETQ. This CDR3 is CASSLDTGAYIQYF. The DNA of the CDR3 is TGCGCCAGCAGCTTGGACACAGGGGCGTACATTCAGTACTTC.

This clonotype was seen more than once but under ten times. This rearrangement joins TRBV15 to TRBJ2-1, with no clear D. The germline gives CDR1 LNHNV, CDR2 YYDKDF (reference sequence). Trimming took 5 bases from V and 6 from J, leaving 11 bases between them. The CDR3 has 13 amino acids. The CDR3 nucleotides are TGTGCCACCAGCGCCGTGGACCGCAATGAGCAGTTCTTC. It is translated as CATSAVDRNEQFF.

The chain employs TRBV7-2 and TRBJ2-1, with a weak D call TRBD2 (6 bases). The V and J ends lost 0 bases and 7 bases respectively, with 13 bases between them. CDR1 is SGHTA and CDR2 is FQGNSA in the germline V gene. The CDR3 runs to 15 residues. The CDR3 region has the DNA TGTGCCAGCAGCTTAGCGCCCGGGACTCAAAATGAGCAGTTCTTC. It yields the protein CASSLAPGTQNEQFF.

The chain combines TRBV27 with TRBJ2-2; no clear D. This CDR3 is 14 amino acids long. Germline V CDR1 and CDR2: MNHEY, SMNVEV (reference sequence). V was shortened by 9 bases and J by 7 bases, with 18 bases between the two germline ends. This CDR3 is CASTPRSWDGELFF. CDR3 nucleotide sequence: TGTGCCAGTACTCCCCGGAGTTGGGACGGGGAGCTGTTTTTT.

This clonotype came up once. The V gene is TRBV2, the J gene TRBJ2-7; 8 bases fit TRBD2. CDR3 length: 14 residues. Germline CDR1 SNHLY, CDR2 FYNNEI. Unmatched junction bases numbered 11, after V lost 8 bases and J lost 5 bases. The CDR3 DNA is TGTGCCAGCCGATCAGCGGGAGTCATCCACGAGCAGTACTTC. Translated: CASRSAGVIHEQYF.

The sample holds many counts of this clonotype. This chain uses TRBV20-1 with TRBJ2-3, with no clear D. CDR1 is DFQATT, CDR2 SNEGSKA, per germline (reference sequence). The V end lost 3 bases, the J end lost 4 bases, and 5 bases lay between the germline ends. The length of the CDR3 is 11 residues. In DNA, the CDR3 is TGCAGTGCTAGTAGGGCAGATACGCAGTATTTT. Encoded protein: CSASRADTQYF.